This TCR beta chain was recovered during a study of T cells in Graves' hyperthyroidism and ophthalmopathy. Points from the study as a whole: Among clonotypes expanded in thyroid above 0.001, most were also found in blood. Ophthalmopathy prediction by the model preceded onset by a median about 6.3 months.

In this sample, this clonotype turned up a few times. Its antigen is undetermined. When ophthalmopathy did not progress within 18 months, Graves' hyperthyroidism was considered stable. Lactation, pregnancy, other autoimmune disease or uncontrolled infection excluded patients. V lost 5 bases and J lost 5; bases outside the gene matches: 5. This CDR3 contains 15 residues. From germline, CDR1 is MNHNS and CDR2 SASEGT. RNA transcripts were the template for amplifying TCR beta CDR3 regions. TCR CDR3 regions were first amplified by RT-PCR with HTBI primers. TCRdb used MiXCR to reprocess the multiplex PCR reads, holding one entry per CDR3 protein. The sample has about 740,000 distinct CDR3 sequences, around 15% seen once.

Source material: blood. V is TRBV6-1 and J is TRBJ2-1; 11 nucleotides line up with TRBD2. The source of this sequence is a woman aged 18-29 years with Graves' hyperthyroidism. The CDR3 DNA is TGTGCCAGCAGTCTTAGCGGGAGGGCCGACAATGAGCAGTTCTTC. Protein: CASSLSGRADNEQFF.